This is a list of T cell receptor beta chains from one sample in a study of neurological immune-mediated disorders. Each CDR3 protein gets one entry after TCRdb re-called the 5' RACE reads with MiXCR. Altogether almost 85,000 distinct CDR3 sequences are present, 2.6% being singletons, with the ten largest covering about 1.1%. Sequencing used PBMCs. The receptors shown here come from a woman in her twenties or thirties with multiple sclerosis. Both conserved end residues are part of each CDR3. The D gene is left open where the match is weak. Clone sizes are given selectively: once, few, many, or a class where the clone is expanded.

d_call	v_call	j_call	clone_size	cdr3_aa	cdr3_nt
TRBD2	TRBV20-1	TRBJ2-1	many	CSARAGGGNEQFF	TGCAGTGCTAGAGCGGGCGGGGGCAATGAGCAGTTCTTC
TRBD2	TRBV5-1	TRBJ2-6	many	CASSPRLAGSSGANVLTF	TGCGCCAGCAGCCCCAGACTAGCCGGATCCTCTGGGGCCAACGTCCTGACTTTC
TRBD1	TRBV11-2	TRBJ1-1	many	CASSFRGMNTEAFF	TGTGCCAGCAGCTTCAGGGGGATGAACACTGAAGCTTTCTTT
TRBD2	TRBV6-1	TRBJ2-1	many	CASTGGTSGSHEQFF	TGTGCCAGCACCGGGGGTACTAGCGGGAGCCATGAGCAGTTCTTC
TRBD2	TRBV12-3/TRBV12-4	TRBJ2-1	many	CASSLLAGKYNEQFF	TGTGCCAGCAGCCTACTAGCGGGGAAATACAATGAGCAGTTCTTC
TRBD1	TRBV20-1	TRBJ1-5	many	CSAQTGTGGTNQPQHF	TGCAGTGCCCAGACCGGGACAGGGGGGACCAATCAGCCCCAGCATTTT
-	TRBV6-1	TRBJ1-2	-	CASSVGRLRYGYTF	TGTGCCAGCAGCGTGGGCCGCCTCCGCTATGGCTACACCTTC
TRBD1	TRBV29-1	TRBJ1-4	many	CSVTGTGQEKLFF	TGCAGCGTTACAGGGACAGGGCAAGAAAAACTGTTTTTT
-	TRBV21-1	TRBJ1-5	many	CASSTSTGPFQPQHF	TGTGCCAGCAGCACCTCGACAGGGCCCTTTCAGCCCCAGCATTTT
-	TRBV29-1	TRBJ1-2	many	CSVGLHNYGYTF	TGCAGCGTTGGGTTACATAACTATGGCTACACCTTC
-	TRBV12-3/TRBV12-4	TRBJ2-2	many	CASSFGTGELFF	TGTGCCAGCAGTTTCGGCACCGGGGAGCTGTTTTTT
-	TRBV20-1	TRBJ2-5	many	CSAHTGEGETQYF	TGCAGTGCCCATACAGGGGAGGGAGAGACCCAGTACTTC
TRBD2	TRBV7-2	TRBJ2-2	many	CASSGTGGTNTGELFF	TGTGCCAGCAGCGGGACGGGGGGGACGAACACCGGGGAGCTGTTTTTT
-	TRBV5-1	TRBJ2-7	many	CASSSRTDGYEQYF	TGCGCCAGCAGCTCGAGGACGGACGGTTACGAGCAGTACTTC
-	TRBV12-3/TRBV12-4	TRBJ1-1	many	CASSQRGGRPAFF	TGTGCCAGCAGTCAACGAGGCGGGCGTCCCGCTTTCTTT
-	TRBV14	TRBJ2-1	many	CASSQVRYNEQFF	TGTGCCAGCAGCCAAGTGCGTTACAATGAGCAGTTCTTC
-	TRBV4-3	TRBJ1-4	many	CASSQDWEAGEATNEKLFF	TGCGCCAGCAGCCAAGATTGGGAGGCAGGGGAAGCAACTAATGAAAAACTGTTTTTT
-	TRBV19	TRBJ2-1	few	CASSIDGIEQFF	TGTGCCAGTAGTATTGACGGGATAGAGCAGTTCTTC
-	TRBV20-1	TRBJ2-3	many	CSAPLGDTQYF	TGCAGTGCTCCTTTAGGAGATACGCAGTATTTT
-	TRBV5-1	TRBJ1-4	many	CASSSGGQLGNEKLFF	TGCGCCAGCAGCTCCGGAGGGCAACTGGGGAATGAAAAACTGTTTTTT
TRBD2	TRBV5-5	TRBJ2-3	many	CASSLDSGPRGADTQYF	TGTGCCAGCAGCCTGGATAGCGGGCCCCGCGGTGCGGATACGCAGTATTTT
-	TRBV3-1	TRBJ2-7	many	CASSRLGYEQYF	TGTGCCAGCAGCCGATTAGGCTACGAGCAGTACTTC
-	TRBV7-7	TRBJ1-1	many	CASSLVFNTEAFF	TGTGCTAGCAGCTTAGTCTTCAACACTGAAGCTTTCTTT
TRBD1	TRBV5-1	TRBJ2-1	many	CASSLGQGGNEQFF	TGCGCCAGCAGCTTGGGACAGGGTGGCAATGAGCAGTTCTTC
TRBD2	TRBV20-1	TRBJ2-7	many	CSAAGLAGDDSSYEQYF	TGCAGTGCAGCCGGACTAGCTGGGGATGATAGCTCCTACGAGCAGTACTTC
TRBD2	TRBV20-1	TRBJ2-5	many	CSARRLAGLREETQYF	TGCAGTGCTAGAAGACTAGCGGGCTTGCGGGAGGAGACCCAGTACTTC
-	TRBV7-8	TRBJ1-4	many	CASSRGVIKEKLFF	TGTGCCAGCAGCAGGGGGGTTATTAAGGAAAAACTTTTTTTT
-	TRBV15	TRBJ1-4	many	CATQPASQGNEKLFF	TGTGCCACCCAACCTGCATCGCAGGGGAATGAAAAACTGTTTTTT
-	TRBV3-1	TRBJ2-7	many	CASSLEYEQYF	TGTGCCAGCAGCCTAGAATACGAGCAGTACTTC
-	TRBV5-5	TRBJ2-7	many	CASSRGRSSYEQYF	TGTGCCAGCAGCCGTGGACGAAGCTCCTACGAGCAGTACTTC
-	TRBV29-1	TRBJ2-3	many	CSVQPRTDTQYF	TGCAGCGTTCAGCCGCGCACAGATACGCAGTATTTT
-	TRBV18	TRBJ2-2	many	CASSSSGSHTGELFF	TGTGCCAGCTCATCCTCGGGCAGTCACACCGGGGAGCTGTTTTTT
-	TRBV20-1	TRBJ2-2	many	CSVPTPKGNTGELFF	TGCAGTGTTCCGACCCCGAAGGGGAACACCGGGGAGCTGTTTTTT
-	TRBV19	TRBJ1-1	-	CASSKGGGTEAFF	TGTGCCAGTAGTAAAGGGGGGGGCACTGAAGCTTTCTTT
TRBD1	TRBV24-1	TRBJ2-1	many	CATSDPQGDNEQFF	TGTGCCACCAGTGATCCCCAGGGGGACAATGAGCAGTTCTTC
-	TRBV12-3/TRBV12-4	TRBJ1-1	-	CASSHVGTMNTEAFF	TGTGCCAGCAGTCACGTGGGGACTATGAACACTGAAGCTTTCTTT
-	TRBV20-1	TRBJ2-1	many	CSARDRVRGLRGNEQFF	TGCAGTGCTAGAGATCGGGTGAGGGGCTTAAGGGGAAATGAGCAGTTCTTC
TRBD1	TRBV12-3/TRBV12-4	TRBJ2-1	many	CASSLGTGYNEQFF	TGTGCCAGCAGTTTGGGGACAGGGTACAATGAGCAGTTCTTC
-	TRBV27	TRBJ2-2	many	CASSLRQAIAGELFF	TGTGCCAGCAGTTTGAGACAGGCCATCGCCGGGGAGCTGTTTTTT
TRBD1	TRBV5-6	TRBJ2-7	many	CASSFTGTAYEQYF	TGTGCCAGCAGCTTCACCGGGACAGCCTACGAGCAGTACTTC
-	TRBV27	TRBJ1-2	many	CASASTWIEGYTF	TGTGCCAGCGCCTCAACATGGATCGAAGGCTACACCTTC
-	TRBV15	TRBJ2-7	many	CATSRDLGGYEQYF	TGTGCCACCAGCAGAGATCTCGGCGGGTACGAGCAGTACTTC
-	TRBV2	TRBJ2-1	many	CASLHPSSYNEQFF	TGTGCCAGCCTGCACCCCAGCTCCTACAATGAGCAGTTCTTC
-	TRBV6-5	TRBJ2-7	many	CASSYPQMMGSSYEQYF	TGTGCCAGCAGTTACCCTCAGATGATGGGAAGCTCCTACGAGCAGTACTTC
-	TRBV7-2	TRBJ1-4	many	CASSFYRDEKLFF	TGTGCCAGCAGCTTCTACAGGGACGAAAAACTGTTTTTT
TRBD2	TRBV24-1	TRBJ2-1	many	CATSDNEAGGSYNEQFF	TGTGCCACCAGTGACAATGAAGCGGGAGGGTCCTACAATGAGCAGTTCTTC
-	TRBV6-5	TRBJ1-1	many	CASSYRVSGFTEAFF	TGTGCCAGCAGTTACCGGGTATCGGGATTCACTGAAGCTTTCTTT
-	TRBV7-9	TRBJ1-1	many	CASSLAWDTEAFF	TGTGCCAGCAGCTTAGCGTGGGACACTGAAGCTTTCTTT
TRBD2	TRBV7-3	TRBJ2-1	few	CASSSPGLAGGNEQFF	TGTGCCAGCAGCTCCCCGGGACTAGCGGGAGGGAATGAGCAGTTCTTC
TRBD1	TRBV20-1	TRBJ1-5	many	CSERRQGSVDQPQHF	TGCAGTGAACGCAGACAGGGGTCTGTGGATCAGCCCCAGCATTTT